This T cell receptor (beta chain) was identified in a study of response to subunit inactivated influenza vaccine. Overall study findings and caveats: That few new T cells are recruited by each seasonal influenza vaccination was the authors' suggestion.

As concerns this clonotype: Its antigen remains unidentified.

Via MiXCR, TCRdb re-called the RT-PCR reads, giving one row per CDR3 protein. Among over 150,000 distinct CDR3 sequences listed, approximately 14% were seen once. The sequence derives from a man aged 50 or older who received an inactivated influenza vaccine. Sample: CD8+ T cells sorted from PBMCs, taken around 5 days after vaccination.

The CDR3 region is CASSWGHNYEQYF. The CDR3 coding sequence is TGTGCCAGCAGTTGGGGACACAACTACGAGCAGTACTTC. V gene TRBV12-3 or TRBV12-4 combines with J gene TRBJ2-7, with TRBD1 as a possible D gene (6 bases). The CDR3 is 13 amino acids. Trimming removed 4 bases at V and 3 bases at J, with 10 bases between.